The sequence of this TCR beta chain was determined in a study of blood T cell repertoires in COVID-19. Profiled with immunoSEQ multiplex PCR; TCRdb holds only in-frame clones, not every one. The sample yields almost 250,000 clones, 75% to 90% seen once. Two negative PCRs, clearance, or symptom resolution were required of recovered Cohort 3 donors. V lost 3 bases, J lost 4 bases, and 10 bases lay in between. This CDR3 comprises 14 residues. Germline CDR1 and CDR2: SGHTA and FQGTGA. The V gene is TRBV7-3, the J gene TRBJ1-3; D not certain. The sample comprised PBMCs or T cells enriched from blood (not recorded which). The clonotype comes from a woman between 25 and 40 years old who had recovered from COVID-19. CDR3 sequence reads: CASSLAGTGNTIYF. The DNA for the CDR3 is TGTGCCAGCAGCTTGGCAGGAACAGGAAACACCATATATTTT.